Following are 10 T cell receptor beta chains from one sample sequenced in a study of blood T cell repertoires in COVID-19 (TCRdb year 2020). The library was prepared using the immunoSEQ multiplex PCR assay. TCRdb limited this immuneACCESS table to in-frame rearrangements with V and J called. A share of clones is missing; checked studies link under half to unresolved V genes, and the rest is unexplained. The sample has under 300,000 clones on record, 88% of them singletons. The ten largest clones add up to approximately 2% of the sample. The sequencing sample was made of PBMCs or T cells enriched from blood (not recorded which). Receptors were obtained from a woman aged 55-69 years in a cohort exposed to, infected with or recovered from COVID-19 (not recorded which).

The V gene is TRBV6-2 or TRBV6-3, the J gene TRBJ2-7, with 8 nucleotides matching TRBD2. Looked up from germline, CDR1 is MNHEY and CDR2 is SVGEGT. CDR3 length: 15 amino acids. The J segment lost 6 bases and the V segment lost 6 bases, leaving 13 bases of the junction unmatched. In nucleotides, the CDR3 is TGTGCCAGCAGCCAACCGTGGGCTAGCGGGTCCGAGCAGTACTTC. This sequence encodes CASSQPWASGSEQYF.

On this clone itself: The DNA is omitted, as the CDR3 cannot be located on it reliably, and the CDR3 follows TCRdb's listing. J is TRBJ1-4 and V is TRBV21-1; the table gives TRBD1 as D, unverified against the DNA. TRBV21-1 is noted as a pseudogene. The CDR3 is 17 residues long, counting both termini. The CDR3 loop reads CASSNWGQGARVEKLFF.

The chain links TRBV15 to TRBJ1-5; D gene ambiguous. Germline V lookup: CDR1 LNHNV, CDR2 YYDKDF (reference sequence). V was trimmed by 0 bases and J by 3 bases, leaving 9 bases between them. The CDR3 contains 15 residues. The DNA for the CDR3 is TGTGCCACCAGCAGAGATATGCGGAACAATCAGCCCCAGCATTTT. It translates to CATSRDMRNNQPQHF.

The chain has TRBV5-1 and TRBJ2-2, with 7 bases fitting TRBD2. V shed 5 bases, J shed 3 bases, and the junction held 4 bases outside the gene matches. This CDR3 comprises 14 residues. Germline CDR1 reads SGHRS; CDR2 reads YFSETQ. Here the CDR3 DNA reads TGCGCCAGCAGGCCTAGCGGAGACACCGGGGAGCTGTTTTTT. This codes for CASRPSGDTGELFF. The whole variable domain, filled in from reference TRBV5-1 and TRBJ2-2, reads KAGVTQTPRYLIKTRGQQVTLSCSPISGHRSVSWYQQTPGQGLQFLFEYFSETQRNKGNFPGRFSGRQFSNSRSEMNVSTLELGDSALYLCASRPSGDTGELFFGEGSRLTVL.

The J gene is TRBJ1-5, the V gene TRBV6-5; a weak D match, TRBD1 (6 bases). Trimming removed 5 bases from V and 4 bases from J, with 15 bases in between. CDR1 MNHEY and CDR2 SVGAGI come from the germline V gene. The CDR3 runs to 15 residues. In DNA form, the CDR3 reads TGTGCCAGCAGTCCACAGGGAAGACGGAATCAGCCCCAGCATTTT. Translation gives CASSPQGRRNQPQHF.

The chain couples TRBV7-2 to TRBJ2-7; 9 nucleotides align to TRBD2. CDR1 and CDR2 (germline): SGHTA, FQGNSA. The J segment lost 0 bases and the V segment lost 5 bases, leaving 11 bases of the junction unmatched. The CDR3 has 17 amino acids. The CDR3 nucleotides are TGTGCCAGCAGCAGGCCCCTCCCTAGCGGGGTCTCCTACGAGCAGTACTTC. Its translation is CASSRPLPSGVSYEQYF.

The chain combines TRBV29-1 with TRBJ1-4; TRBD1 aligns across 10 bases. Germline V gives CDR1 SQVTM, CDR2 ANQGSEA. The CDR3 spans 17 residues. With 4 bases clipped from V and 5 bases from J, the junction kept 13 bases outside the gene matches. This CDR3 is CSVAPRQGAYVNEKLFF. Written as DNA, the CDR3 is TGCAGCGTTGCTCCTCGACAGGGGGCGTATGTCAATGAAAAACTGTTTTTT.

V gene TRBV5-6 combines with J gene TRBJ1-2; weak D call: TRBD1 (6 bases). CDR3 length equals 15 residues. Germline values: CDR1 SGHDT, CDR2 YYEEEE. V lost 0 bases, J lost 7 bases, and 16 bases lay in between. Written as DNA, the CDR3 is TGTGCCAGCAGCTTGGGAACCCAGGGGAGGGGTGGCTACACCTTC. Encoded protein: CASSLGTQGRGGYTF.

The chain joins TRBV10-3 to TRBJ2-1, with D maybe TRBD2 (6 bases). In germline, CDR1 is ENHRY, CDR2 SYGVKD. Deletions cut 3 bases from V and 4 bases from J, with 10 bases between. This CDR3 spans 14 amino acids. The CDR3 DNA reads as TGTGCCATCAGTGAAGGGACTCATTACAATGAGCAGTTCTTC. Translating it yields CAISEGTHYNEQFF.

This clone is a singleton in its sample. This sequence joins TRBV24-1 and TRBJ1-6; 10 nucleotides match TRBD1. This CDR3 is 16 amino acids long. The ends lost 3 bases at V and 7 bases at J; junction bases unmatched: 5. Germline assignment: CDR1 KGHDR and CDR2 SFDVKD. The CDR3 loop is CATSDGRQGANSPLHF. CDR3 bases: TGTGCCACCAGTGATGGGAGACAGGGGGCAAATTCACCCCTCCACTTT.